Shown below are 14 T cell receptor beta chains from a single sample sequenced in a study of sequential checkpoint blockade in melanoma. Specified treatment: randomized to nivolumab then ipilimumab (arm A) or the reverse (arm B). Some clones are missing from TCRdb's copy, which holds only in-frame ones; the method was immunoSEQ multiplex PCR. The sample lists 10,000 to 15,000 clones, about 21% occurring once. Sequencing used tumor tissue (inferred from file names), obtained from a patient given nivolumab and ipilimumab in sequence. These receptors were collected from a human donor with melanoma.

This clone was seen a few times. The chain carries TRBV6-8 and TRBJ1-1, with D unresolved. This CDR3 is 12 amino acids long. The germline V and J ends were trimmed by 0 bases and 11 bases, with 10 bases remaining between them. The germline V gene encodes CDR1 MNHGY and CDR2 SAAAGT. CDR3 region: CASSYSAARAFF. CDR3 DNA sequence: TGTGCCAGCAGTTACTCCGCAGCCAGGGCTTTCTTT.

This clone has only a few counts. V gene TRBV19 combines with J gene TRBJ1-6, with D perhaps TRBD1 (5 bases). V lost 6 bases to trimming and J lost 8 bases, with 8 bases between them. The CDR3 contains 12 residues. Germline V gene sequence: CDR1 LNHDA, CDR2 SQIVND (reference sequence). CDR3 protein: CASSPTDSPLHF. In DNA, the CDR3 is TGTGCCAGTAGCCCGACAGATTCACCCCTCCACTTT.

The table lists this clone with many counts. The J gene is TRBJ1-2, the V gene TRBV11-3; the D gene is possibly TRBD1 (5 bases). The V end was cut by 1 base, the J end by 0 bases, with 9 bases between. Germline-derived CDR1 and CDR2 are SGHNT and YENEEA. The CDR3 length is 15 residues. The CDR3 protein is CASSLGTGSNYGYTF. The CDR3 DNA sequence: TGTGCCAGCAGCTTAGGTACAGGATCTAACTATGGCTACACCTTC.

The DNA for the CDR3 is TGCGCCAGCAGAAACGGGGGGGCAGTTAGGAATGAGCAGTTCTTC. Translating it yields CASRNGGAVRNEQFF. This chain links TRBV10-2 with TRBJ2-1, with 8 bases that match TRBD2. This CDR3 is built from 15 residues. V trimming: 6 bases; J trimming: 7 bases; junction bases outside the gene matches: 11. CDR1 is WSHSY and CDR2 is SAAADI in the germline V gene.

This clone occurred a few times. The chain uses TRBV28 and TRBJ2-7; TRBD1 agrees at 8 bases. After removal of 5 bases from V and 3 bases from J, the junction contained 12 bases not matched to a gene. The CDR3 runs to 16 residues. CDR1 and CDR2 (germline): MDHEN, SYDVKM. The CDR3 DNA follows: TGTGCCAGCAGTCCCCCCATGGGCAGGGGGCGCTACGAGCAGTACTTC. This codes for CASSPPMGRGRYEQYF.

The table lists this clone with many counts. The chain couples TRBV11-3 to TRBJ2-5; 8 bases map to TRBD2. Looked up from germline, CDR1 is SGHNT and CDR2 is YENEEA. The ends lost 4 bases at V and 1 base at J; junction bases unmatched: 5. The CDR3 is 15 residues long. This chain's CDR3 is CASSSREGSQETQYF. CDR3 in DNA: TGTGCCAGCAGCTCCCGGGAGGGCAGCCAAGAGACCCAGTACTTC.

This clone was seen many times. The chain's CDR3 is CASSLDRGNSPLHF. Written as DNA, the CDR3 is TGTGCCAGCAGCTTGGACAGGGGCAATTCACCCCTCCACTTT. This chain connects TRBV11-3 to TRBJ1-6, with 9 bases aligning to TRBD1. The CDR3 has 14 residues. The ends lost 3 bases at V and 7 bases at J; junction bases unmatched: 1. CDR1 is SGHNT and CDR2 is YENEEA in the germline V gene.

This clone was detected a few times. The CDR3 sequence is CAISESTGGRETQYF. In DNA, the CDR3 is TGTGCCATCAGTGAGTCAACAGGGGGCCGTGAGACCCAGTACTTC. This chain joins TRBV10-3 and TRBJ2-5; TRBD1 matches at 9 bases. CDR1 and CDR2 (germline): ENHRY, SYGVKD. CDR3 length: 15 residues. V lost 0 bases and J lost 5; bases outside the gene matches: 4.

The chain recombines TRBV28 with TRBJ1-1, with TRBD1 as a possible D gene (5 bases). Trimming left V 3 bases short and J 4 bases short, with 12 bases between. The CDR3 has 14 residues. Germline V gene data show CDR1 as MDHEN and CDR2 as SYDVKM. The CDR3, as DNA: TGTGCCAGCAGTTTGATCAGGGTGGGCACTGAAGCTTTCTTT. Translating gives CASSLIRVGTEAFF.

There are a few counts of this clone. This chain connects TRBV6-8 to TRBJ2-3; D assignment may be TRBD1 or TRBD2 (5 bases each). CDR1 is MNHGY, CDR2 SAAAGT, per germline. The CDR3 is 13 residues long. Trimming took off 7 bases at V and 3 bases at J, with 11 bases between the two ends. The CDR3 region is CASNRDGTDTQYF. CDR3 nucleotides: TGTGCCAGCAACCGGGACGGAACAGATACGCAGTATTTT.

This chain joins TRBV28 and TRBJ2-1, with 7 bases aligning to TRBD2. J was trimmed by 8 bases and V by 6 bases; bases with no gene match: 4. CDR1 and CDR2 (germline): MDHEN, SYDVKM. The CDR3 loop spans 12 amino acids. For the CDR3, the DNA is TGTGCCAGCAGGTCACTAGCGTATGAGCAGTTCTTC. The encoded protein is CASRSLAYEQFF.

This clone was picked up a small number of times. The gene calls are TRBV6-8 and TRBJ1-1, with a possible D match to TRBD1 (5 bases). The V and J ends lost 3 bases and 5 bases respectively, with 16 bases between them. Per the germline V gene, CDR1 is MNHGY and CDR2 is SAAAGT. The CDR3 length is 15 residues. CDR3 bases: TGTGCCAGCAGTTATTCGACCGCCTGGGGGACTGAAGCTTTCTTT. Its protein is CASSYSTAWGTEAFF.

V is TRBV18 and J is TRBJ2-3; unclear D gene. Germline CDR1 KGHSH, CDR2 LQKENI. Trimming took off 3 bases at V and 13 bases at J, with 14 bases between the two ends. The CDR3 spans 12 residues. DNA of the CDR3: TGTGCCAGCTCACCGAGGTCTCAAAGGGAGTATTTT. This codes for CASSPRSQREYF.

This chain joins TRBV28 and TRBJ1-2; 7 bases line up with TRBD1. The CDR3 is 13 amino acids. CDR1 is MDHEN and CDR2 is SYDVKM in the germline V gene. V shed 5 bases and J 8 bases; nucleotides not matched to a gene: 8. The CDR3 bases are TGTGCCAGCAGTCCCCAGGGGGAGGACGGCTACACCTTC. This codes for CASSPQGEDGYTF.